The 23 T cell receptor beta chains reported below all come from one sample, sequenced in a study of T cells in Graves' hyperthyroidism and ophthalmopathy. The investigators amplified TCR beta CDR3 regions from RNA transcripts. Using the HTBI primer set, a first-round RT-PCR was run on the TCR CDR3. TCRdb ran MiXCR on the multiplex PCR reads and lists one entry per CDR3 protein. Of approximately 600,000 distinct CDR3 sequences in the sample, more than 13% are singletons; the top ten hold over 6%. The sample comprised blood. These TCRs come from a woman between 18 and 30 years old with Graves' ophthalmopathy.

At least ten counts were recorded for this clonotype. The chain employs TRBV2 and TRBJ2-7; either TRBD1 or TRBD2 may supply D (6 bases each). Germline V gene sequence: CDR1 SNHLY, CDR2 FYNNEI. CDR3 length equals 14 residues. Trimming pared 2 bases from V and 3 bases from J, leaving 11 bases between. DNA for the CDR3: TGTGCCAGCAGTGAACTGGGGGGCGACTACGAGCAGTACTTC. This encodes CASSELGGDYEQYF.

The CDR3 DNA is TGTGCCAGCAGTTACTGGCGGGGGACTTTTTACAATGAGCAGTTCTTC. This encodes CASSYWRGTFYNEQFF. The chain has TRBV6-6 and TRBJ2-1, with TRBD2 identical over 7 bases. Germline CDR1 reads MNHNY; CDR2 reads SVGAGI (reference sequence). The trim removed 1 base at V and 4 bases at J, leaving 7 bases unmatched. CDR3 length: 16 residues.

In this sample, this clonotype turned up a few times. This sequence joins TRBV11-2 and TRBJ1-2, with a weak D call TRBD1 (5 bases). V dropped 2 bases and J dropped 6 bases, with 10 bases sitting between them. Germline lookup yields CDR1 SGHAT and CDR2 FQNNGV. The CDR3 extends over 13 amino acids. The CDR3 region is CASSLLRADGYTF. For the CDR3, the DNA is TGTGCCAGCAGCTTACTCAGGGCCGATGGCTACACCTTC.

This rearrangement joins TRBV4-1 to TRBJ2-5, with TRBD1 as a possible D gene (5 bases). Germline CDR1 MGHRA, CDR2 YSYEKL. Between the trimmed V and J ends, which lost 4 bases and 2 bases, there was a span of 14 bases. The CDR3 length is 15 residues. This chain's CDR3 is CASSLSRGAQETQYF. CDR3 sequence (DNA): TGCGCCAGCAGCCTGTCTAGGGGCGCTCAAGAGACCCAGTACTTC.

This clonotype was seen many times. The chain joins TRBV9 to TRBJ2-7, with D perhaps matching TRBD1 (5 bases). The CDR3 runs 16 residues. Per germline, CDR1 SGDLS and CDR2 YYNGEE. V was cut by 3 bases and J by 0 bases, with 16 bases left in between. This chain's CDR3 is CASSGGSGIASYEQYF. The CDR3, as DNA: TGTGCCAGCAGCGGGGGCTCAGGGATTGCCTCCTACGAGCAGTACTTC.

This clonotype showed up many times. The CDR3, as DNA: TGTGCCAGCAGCAGCCCGACTTCCGGGACTCCCAATGAGCAGTTCTTC. Its translation: CASSSPTSGTPNEQFF. The chain has TRBV7-9 and TRBJ2-1, with D possibly TRBD2 on 6 matching bases. This CDR3 region has 16 residues. In germline, CDR1 is SEHNR, CDR2 FQNEAQ (reference sequence). With 5 bases removed from V and 6 bases from J, the gap between germline ends came to 20 bases.

This clonotype was seen only once. The rearrangement links TRBV29-1 to TRBJ1-2; 11 nucleotides align to TRBD1. J lost 3 bases, V lost 6 bases, and 6 bases had no gene match. The CDR3 is 14 residues long. CDR1 is SQVTM, CDR2 ANQGSEA, per germline. The CDR3 protein is CSVEDRGQYYGYTF. The CDR3 nucleotides are TGCAGCGTCGAGGACAGGGGGCAATACTATGGCTACACCTTC.

The table lists this clonotype with many counts. This chain uses TRBV7-8 with TRBJ2-3, with D unresolved. The germline gives CDR1 SGHVS, CDR2 FQNEAQ. V gave up 3 bases and J gave up 2 bases, with 6 bases separating them. The CDR3 has 13 amino acids. The CDR3 is CASSFGYTDTQYF. Here the CDR3 DNA reads TGTGCCAGCAGCTTCGGGTACACAGATACGCAGTATTTT.

The table lists this clonotype with a few counts. This chain uses TRBV11-3 with TRBJ2-5; D call uncertain. Per the germline V gene, CDR1 is SGHNT and CDR2 is YENEEA. The V end was cut by 4 bases, the J end by 0 bases, with 15 bases between. The CDR3 is made up of 16 amino acids. This CDR3 reads CASSSSAELYQETQYF. The CDR3 nucleotides are TGTGCCAGCAGCTCTTCGGCGGAACTTTACCAAGAGACCCAGTACTTC.

This clonotype was detected many times. The chain combines TRBV5-1 with TRBJ2-1; 10 nucleotides agree with TRBD2. Germline lookup yields CDR1 SGHRS and CDR2 YFSETQ. The CDR3 sequence is 15 residues long. V shed 9 bases, J shed 2 bases, and the junction held 8 bases outside the gene matches. The CDR3 loop reads CATSSTSGAYNEQFF. The DNA of the CDR3 is TGCGCCACCTCCTCAACTAGCGGGGCCTACAATGAGCAGTTCTTC.

This sequence joins TRBV19 and TRBJ2-1; D is unclear. Looked up from germline, CDR1 is LNHDA and CDR2 is SQIVND (reference sequence). The CDR3 has 13 amino acids. V gave up 7 bases and J gave up 0 bases, with 7 bases separating them. The CDR3, as DNA: TGTGCCAGTAAGGGATTCTCCTACAATGAGCAGTTCTTC. Its translation is CASKGFSYNEQFF.

The sample holds a few counts of this clonotype. The chain combines TRBV28 with TRBJ1-2; D not resolved. Germline assignment: CDR1 MDHEN and CDR2 SYDVKM. This CDR3 has 13 residues. Trimming took 5 bases from V and 3 from J, leaving 10 bases between them. The CDR3 region has the DNA TGTGCCAGCAGTCAACGAGTAGACTATGGCTACACCTTC. Translation: CASSQRVDYGYTF.

This chain uses TRBV30 with TRBJ1-2; no reliable D call. The CDR3 length is 13 residues. Looked up from germline, CDR1 is GTSNPN and CDR2 is SVGIG (reference sequence). Trimming took 0 bases from V and 7 from J, leaving 12 bases between them. The CDR3 is CAWSVSGLRGYTF. DNA of the CDR3: TGTGCCTGGAGTGTGTCTGGCTTGCGTGGCTACACCTTC.

This clonotype appeared many times. CDR3 bases: TGTGCCAGCAGCTCACTCTTCAATGAGCAGTTCTTC. It yields the protein CASSSLFNEQFF. The chain links TRBV7-9 to TRBJ2-1; D uncertain. The CDR3 is made up of 12 amino acids. The germline V and J ends were trimmed by 4 bases and 6 bases, with 7 bases remaining between them. The V gene's germline CDR1 is SEHNR and CDR2 FQNEAQ (reference sequence).

Many counts were recorded for this clonotype. The chain has TRBV11-1 and TRBJ2-1, with D possibly TRBD1 on 6 matching bases. V dropped 6 bases and J dropped 6 bases, with 12 bases sitting between them. Germline-derived CDR1 and CDR2 are SGHAT and FQDESV (reference sequence). The CDR3 consists of 13 residues. The CDR3 coding sequence is TGTGCCAGCAGTTTTTCCAGGGGCAATGAGCAGTTCTTC. As protein: CASSFSRGNEQFF.

The gene calls are TRBV5-1 and TRBJ1-2; D is uncertain. Trimming removed 0 bases from V and 4 bases from J, with 7 bases in between. Germline CDR1 SGHRS, CDR2 YFSETQ. The CDR3 runs to 13 residues. CDR3 amino acids: CASSLADFYGYTF. DNA of the CDR3: TGCGCCAGCAGCTTGGCGGACTTCTATGGCTACACCTTC.

This clonotype was detected a few times. This chain joins TRBV19 and TRBJ2-1, with D possibly being TRBD2 (6 bases). Germline CDR1 is LNHDA and CDR2 is SQIVND (reference sequence). Trimming removed 5 bases from V and 10 bases from J, with 21 bases in between. This CDR3 is 15 amino acids long. The CDR3 DNA is TGTGCCAGTAGTTCGGGACTCGGGAATTTTAACGAGCAGTTCTTC. This gives the protein CASSSGLGNFNEQFF.

This clonotype was recorded at least ten times. The chain employs TRBV7-9 and TRBJ2-7; TRBD2 agrees at 12 bases. Per the germline V gene, CDR1 is SEHNR and CDR2 is FQNEAQ (reference sequence). The J segment lost 2 bases and the V segment lost 3 bases, leaving 5 bases of the junction unmatched. There are 16 residues in the CDR3. The CDR3 DNA sequence: TGTGCCAGCAGCTTGGGCACTAGCGGGGGGACCTACGAGCAGTACTTC. It yields the protein CASSLGTSGGTYEQYF. Full variable domain (missing parts from reference TRBV7-9 and TRBJ2-7): DTGVSQNPRHKITKRGQNVTFRCDPISEHNRLYWYRQTLGQGPEFLTYFQNEAQLEKSRLLSDRFSAERPKGSFSTLEIQRTEQGDSAMYLCASSLGTSGGTYEQYFGPGTRLTVT.

This clonotype has more than one count but fewer than ten. The V gene is TRBV5-1, the J gene TRBJ2-1; no definite D call. This CDR3 region has 18 residues. CDR1 and CDR2 (germline): SGHRS, YFSETQ. The V and J ends lost 6 bases and 0 bases respectively, with 22 bases between them. The CDR3 loop reads CASNPQMKRKSSYNEQFF. CDR3 in DNA: TGCGCCAGCAACCCCCAAATGAAACGGAAGAGCTCCTACAATGAGCAGTTCTTC.

Ten or more counts support this clonotype. The chain combines TRBV12-3 or TRBV12-4 with TRBJ2-5; 9 nucleotides agree with TRBD2. The CDR3 runs 13 residues. Losses at the gene ends were 7 bases for V and 5 bases for J; bases not matched to a gene: 5. This CDR3 reads CASTGTSSETQYF. The CDR3 bases are TGTGCCAGCACCGGGACTAGCTCGGAGACCCAGTACTTC.

The table lists this clonotype with many counts. V is TRBV7-8 and J is TRBJ2-7, with D possibly TRBD2 on 6 matching bases. CDR3 length equals 14 residues. From germline, CDR1 is SGHVS and CDR2 FQNEAQ. Trimming cost V 2 bases and J 2 bases, with 10 bases left between them. The CDR3 here is CASSLRLGAYEQYF. DNA for the CDR3: TGTGCCAGCAGCTTAAGACTAGGAGCCTACGAGCAGTACTTC.

This clonotype was detected many times. The chain recombines TRBV7-9 with TRBJ1-1; 11 bases are a match to TRBD1. Germline V gives CDR1 SEHNR, CDR2 FQNEAQ (reference sequence). V dropped 5 bases and J dropped 7; count of bases not matched to a gene: 15. The CDR3 extends over 17 amino acids. CDR3 region: CASSGGTGTGGSVEAFF. The CDR3 DNA reads as TGTGCCAGCAGCGGGGGAACCGGGACAGGGGGTTCGGTTGAAGCTTTCTTT.

The chain joins TRBV28 to TRBJ2-7, with TRBD2 matching over 7 bases. Germline V gene sequence: CDR1 MDHEN, CDR2 SYDVKM. V dropped 6 bases and J dropped 2; count of bases not matched to a gene: 10. The length of the CDR3 is 15 residues. In DNA form, the CDR3 reads TGTGCCAGCAGGGGGGGGTACGGGGGGACCTACGAGCAGTACTTC. Amino acid sequence: CASRGGYGGTYEQYF.